This T cell receptor beta chain is drawn from a study of shared T cell receptors in the human thymus. Only in-frame clones appear in the TCRdb table, and some are missing; sequencing was by immunoSEQ multiplex PCR. Of 700,000 or so clones in the sample, approximately 85% were seen once. Germline V gives CDR1 MRHNA, CDR2 SNTAGT. The V end lost 4 bases, the J end lost 0 bases, and 6 bases lay between the germline ends. The CDR3 is 13 residues long. The same data also went into a second study, on human thymus T cells. As that study records: Congenital heart defects were the reason for the corrective surgery that the donors, healthy Finnish infants, were having. Thymic and blood repertoires appeared to display a bias in their usage of V and J genes.

Material for sequencing was thymocytes. The J gene is TRBJ1-2, the V gene TRBV6-4; possibly TRBD1 for D (6 bases). This clonotype originated in a girl under three years old with a congenital heart defect. The CDR3 protein is CASSAGANYGYTF. The CDR3, as DNA: TGTGCCAGCAGTGCAGGGGCTAACTATGGCTACACCTTC.